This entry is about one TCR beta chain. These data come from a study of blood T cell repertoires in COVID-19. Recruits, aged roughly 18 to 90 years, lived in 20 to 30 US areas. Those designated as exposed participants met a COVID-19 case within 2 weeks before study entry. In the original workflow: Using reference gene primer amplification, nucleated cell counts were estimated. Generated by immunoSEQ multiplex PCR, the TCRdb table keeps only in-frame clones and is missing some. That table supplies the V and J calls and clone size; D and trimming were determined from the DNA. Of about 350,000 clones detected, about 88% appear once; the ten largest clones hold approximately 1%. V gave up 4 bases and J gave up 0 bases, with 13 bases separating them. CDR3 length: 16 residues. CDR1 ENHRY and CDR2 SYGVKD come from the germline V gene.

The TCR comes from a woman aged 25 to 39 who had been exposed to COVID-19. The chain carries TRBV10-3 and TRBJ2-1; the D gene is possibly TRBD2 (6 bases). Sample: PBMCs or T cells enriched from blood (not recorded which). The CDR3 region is CAISGSGASSYNEQFF. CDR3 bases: TGTGCCATCAGTGGGTCGGGAGCCTCCTCCTACAATGAGCAGTTCTTC.